This T cell receptor beta chain emerged from a study of blood T cell repertoires in COVID-19. Whole-study context: There were acute and convalescent COVID-19 samples, and they came from the United States, Italy and Spain. T cells, B-cell-depleted T cells, or PBMCs supplied cDNA or gDNA.

This CDR3 has 14 residues. The V gene lost 6 bases and the J gene lost 1 base, with 12 bases spanning the gap. The germline CDR1 and CDR2 sequences are MDHEN and SYDVKM. In the authors' methods: How many nucleated cells were present was estimated from reference gene primer amplification. Assay: immunoSEQ multiplex PCR; the TCRdb copy retains only in-frame clones and omits some. V, J and clone size are those of that table, while D and trimming were read from the DNA. The repertoire holds under 250,000 clones, about nine tenths seen once, with around 3.7% in the top ten. Specimen: PBMCs or T cells enriched from blood (not recorded which). The chain links TRBV28 to TRBJ1-1; D not resolved. The clonotype comes from a woman aged 25 to 39 with acute COVID-19. In nucleotides, the CDR3 is TGTGCCAGCAGCCCGGGAGTGGAGAACACTGAAGCTTTCTTT. Translation: CASSPGVENTEAFF.